Below are 8 T cell receptor beta chains sequenced from a single sample in a study of blood T cells in healthy people across ages. A second PCR, run for about 7 to 11 cycles, used a sample-barcoded 5' primer plus a J-beta primer mix. TCRdb reprocessed the 5' RACE reads via MiXCR and lists one record per CDR3 protein. The sample holds over 450,000 distinct CDR3 sequences, around 24% seen once. These same records also appear under a second study, on T cells of mothers and their children.

Material for sequencing was blood. The source of these receptors is a boy aged 10-17 years in good health.

This clonotype was counted ten times or more. The chain recombines TRBV7-6 with TRBJ2-3; 7 bases map to TRBD2. The CDR3 runs to 17 residues. The germline gives CDR1 SGHVS, CDR2 FNYEAQ. J gave up 0 bases and V 0 bases, and 6 bases lay outside the gene matches. CDR3 in amino acids: CASSLAPGGFSTDTQYF. CDR3 nucleotide sequence: TGTGCCAGCAGCTTAGCTCCGGGGGGATTTAGCACAGATACGCAGTATTTT.

This chain uses TRBV6-2 or TRBV6-3 with TRBJ1-2, with D uncertain. Trimming took off 4 bases at V and 4 bases at J, with 10 bases between the two ends. CDR3 length equals 13 residues. CDR1 and CDR2 (germline): MNHEY, SVGEGT. Here the CDR3 reads CASSFVGGYGYTF. DNA for the CDR3: TGTGCCAGCAGTTTTGTGGGAGGCTATGGCTACACCTTC.

This clonotype was found a few times. J is TRBJ2-5 and V is TRBV19; the D gene could be TRBD1 or TRBD2 (5 bases each). The J call may be in error: the DNA end matches TRBJ2-7 better. Germline CDR1 LNHDA, CDR2 SQIVND (reference sequence). The CDR3 extends over 15 amino acids. CDR3 loop: CASSMGVDSSYEQYF. CDR3 bases: TGTGCCAGTAGTATGGGGGTCGACAGCTCCTACGAGCAGTACTTC.

In this sample, this clonotype turned up many times. This chain joins TRBV28 and TRBJ2-7; D is uncertain. The germline V and J ends were trimmed by 4 bases and 3 bases, with 7 bases remaining between them. The CDR3 totals 12 residues. CDR1 and CDR2 (germline): MDHEN, SYDVKM. CDR3 loop: CASSSPGYEQYF. CDR3 DNA: TGTGCCAGCAGTTCCCCAGGCTACGAGCAGTACTTC. The entire variable domain, with the rest obtained from reference TRBV28 and TRBJ2-7, is as follows: DVKVTQSSRYLVKRTGEKVFLECVQDMDHENMFWYRQDPGLGLRLIYFSYDVKMKEKGDIPEGYSVSREKKERFSLILESASTNQTSMYLCASSSPGYEQYFGPGTRLTVT.

This clonotype turned up a few times. The V and J genes are TRBV25-1 and TRBJ1-1; D gene ambiguous. There are 12 residues in the CDR3. V was trimmed by 3 bases and J by 3 bases, leaving 5 bases between them. CDR1 MGHDK and CDR2 SYGVNS come from the germline V gene. CDR3 residues: CASSDGDTEAFF. The CDR3 DNA reads as TGTGCCAGCAGTGATGGGGACACTGAAGCTTTCTTT.

The gene calls are TRBV6-4 and TRBJ2-5; D possibly corresponds to TRBD2 (5 bases). The ends were cut back, 2 bases at V and 4 bases at J, with 8 bases in the middle. In germline, CDR1 is MRHNA, CDR2 SNTAGT. The CDR3 sequence is 13 residues long. This CDR3 reads CASSDGRSETQYF. CDR3 bases: TGTGCCAGCAGTGACGGGAGATCAGAGACCCAGTACTTC.

This clonotype was found a few times. V usage is TRBV7-2 and J usage is TRBJ1-2, with D possibly being TRBD1 (6 bases). Germline-derived CDR1 and CDR2 are SGHTA and FQGNSA. There are 15 residues in the CDR3. Trimming took off 6 bases at V and 7 bases at J, with 21 bases between the two ends. DNA of the CDR3: TGTGCCAGCAGTCCAGGGGCCAGGGGCACGGGTGGCTACACCTTC. Its translation is CASSPGARGTGGYTF.

This clonotype showed up just a few times. This chain uses TRBV4-1 with TRBJ2-3, with a weak D call TRBD1 (5 bases). CDR3 length: 15 residues. Germline assignment: CDR1 MGHRA and CDR2 YSYEKL. The ends were cut back, 6 bases at V and 0 bases at J, with 13 bases in the middle. The CDR3 coding sequence is TGCGCCAGCAGTTCTGAAGGGGTTAGCACAGATACGCAGTATTTT. Protein product: CASSSEGVSTDTQYF.